This T cell receptor beta chain was captured by sequencing in a study of blood T cell repertoires in COVID-19. Across the whole study: From the United States, Italy and Spain came samples of acute and convalescent COVID-19. T cells, B-cell-depleted T cells, or PBMCs provided the cDNA or gDNA that served as material.

Profiled with immunoSEQ multiplex PCR; TCRdb holds only in-frame clones, not every one. The sample has about 90,000 clones, 85% seen once; the top ten hold 3.4%. CDR1 is MNHEY and CDR2 is SMNVEV in the germline V gene (reference sequence). Trimming took off 6 bases at V and 0 bases at J, with 13 bases between the two ends. This CDR3 has 15 residues. Specimen: peripheral blood. The sequence derives from a man aged 45-65 years with acute or convalescent COVID-19. V gene TRBV27 combines with J gene TRBJ2-3; a weak D match, TRBD1 (6 bases). The CDR3 loop is CASSSWDTSTDTQYF. CDR3 DNA sequence: TGTGCCAGCAGCTCCTGGGACACCAGCACAGATACGCAGTATTTT.